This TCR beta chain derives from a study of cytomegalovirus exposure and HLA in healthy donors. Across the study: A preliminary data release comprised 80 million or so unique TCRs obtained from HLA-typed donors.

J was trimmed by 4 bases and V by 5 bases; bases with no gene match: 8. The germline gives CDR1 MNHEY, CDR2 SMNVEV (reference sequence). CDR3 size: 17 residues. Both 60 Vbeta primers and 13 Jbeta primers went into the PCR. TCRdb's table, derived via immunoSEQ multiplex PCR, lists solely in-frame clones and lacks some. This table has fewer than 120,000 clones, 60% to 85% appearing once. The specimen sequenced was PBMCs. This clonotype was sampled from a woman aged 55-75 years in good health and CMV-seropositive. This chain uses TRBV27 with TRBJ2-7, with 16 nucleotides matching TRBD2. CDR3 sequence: CASSGSGTSGRGYEQYF. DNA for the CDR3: TGTGCCAGCAGTGGATCCGGGACTAGCGGGAGGGGATACGAGCAGTACTTC.